This TCR beta chain was captured by sequencing in a study of T cells after somatic rescue of genetic block. Measured with immunoSEQ multiplex PCR; TCRdb has only the in-frame clones, and not every one. This sample has approximately 100,000 clones, with 90% found just once. Trimming took 1 base from V and 5 from J, leaving 0 bases between them. The CDR3 loop spans 10 amino acids. From germline, CDR1 is SEHNR and CDR2 FQNEAQ (reference sequence). The specimen sequenced was peripheral blood mononuclear cells (PBMCs). This TCR came from a woman aged 18-30 years. The gene calls are TRBV7-9 and TRBJ2-7; D gene uncertain. CDR3 bases: TGTGCCAGCAGCTTAGACGAGCAGTACTTC. It specifies CASSLDEQYF.